Each of the 25 T cell receptor beta chains below was sequenced from the same sample in a study of beta chain features in type 1 diabetes. Study-wide results and limits: Moderate yet significant TCRB CDR3 shortening was seen in Type 1 diabetes patients in all four CD4+ subsets.

The antigens of these receptors remain unknown. Sequencing targeted expressed TCRB transcripts, as all isolated RNA had been reverse transcribed. Sequencing was performed with immunoSEQ multiplex PCR; in TCRdb, only in-frame clones are kept and a portion is missing. Of some 250,000 clones in the sample, approximately 15% were seen once. Sequenced input: naive CD4+ T cells from blood. These receptors were obtained from a man aged 30 to 39 with type 1 diabetes.

The chain combines TRBV2 with TRBJ1-2; perhaps TRBD1 as D (6 bases). Per the germline V gene, CDR1 is SNHLY and CDR2 is FYNNEI. V was cut by 4 bases and J by 8 bases, with 20 bases left in between. CDR3 length equals 15 residues. DNA for the CDR3: TGTGCCAGCAGTGTTCGGCAGGGGTCCGCTGGGGGCTACACCTTC. Amino acids: CASSVRQGSAGGYTF.

V is TRBV5-4 and J is TRBJ2-7; TRBD1 matches at 8 bases. J lost 3 bases, V lost 0 bases, and 5 bases had no gene match. The CDR3 has 15 residues. Germline CDR1 SGHNT, CDR2 YYREEE (reference sequence). CDR3 sequence: CASSLGGQGNYEQYF. CDR3 DNA sequence: TGTGCCAGCAGCTTGGGCGGACAGGGAAACTACGAGCAGTACTTC.

This clone has just a few counts. The chain employs TRBV11-2 and TRBJ2-3; 7 positions match TRBD1. The ends lost 5 bases at V and 2 bases at J; junction bases unmatched: 10. The CDR3 is 16 residues long. Germline V lookup: CDR1 SGHAT, CDR2 FQNNGV. In nucleotides, the CDR3 is TGTGCCAGCAGCCCTCGTGGGACAGAAGCCACAGATACGCAGTATTTT. Amino acid sequence: CASSPRGTEATDTQYF. The whole variable domain, remainder taken from reference TRBV11-2 and TRBJ2-3, is EAGVAQSPRYKIIEKRQSVAFWCNPISGHATLYWYQQILGQGPKLLIQFQNNGVVDDSQLPKDRFSAERLKGVDSTLKIQPAKLEDSAVYLCASSPRGTEATDTQYFGPGTRLTVL.

This clone was recorded a few times. J is TRBJ2-1 and V is TRBV7-9; D unresolved. CDR1 is SEHNR and CDR2 is FQNEAQ in the germline V gene (reference sequence). There are 11 residues in the CDR3. Trimming left V 1 base short and J 11 bases short, with 6 bases between. The chain's CDR3 is CASSLGPKQFF. The CDR3 DNA is TGTGCCAGCAGCTTAGGGCCAAAGCAGTTCTTC.

The rearrangement links TRBV13 to TRBJ2-3; maybe TRBD1 (6 bases). Germline values: CDR1 PRHDT, CDR2 FYEKMQ (reference sequence). Between the trimmed V and J ends, which lost 3 bases and 4 bases, there was a span of 8 bases. The CDR3 is 13 residues long. CDR3 DNA: TGTGCCAGCAGCTTGCCAGGGGCAGATACGCAGTATTTT. It yields the protein CASSLPGADTQYF.

This clone was recorded a few times. V and J are TRBV5-8 and TRBJ1-1; 8 nucleotides line up with TRBD1. The germline V gene has CDR1 SGHTS and CDR2 YDEGEE. This CDR3 spans 12 amino acids. The ends lost 7 bases at V and 11 bases at J; junction bases unmatched: 10. In DNA, the CDR3 is TGTGCCAGCCACAGGGCAGGGGGCTCGGCTTTCTTT. Translating it yields CASHRAGGSAFF.

This clone appeared a few times. This chain connects TRBV9 to TRBJ2-5; 7 nucleotides match TRBD2. With the DNA end fitting TRBJ2-7 better, the J assignment may be wrong. In germline, CDR1 is SGDLS, CDR2 YYNGEE. CDR3 length equals 15 residues. The CDR3 DNA follows: TGTGCCAGCAGCGCTTCCACTAGCGCGACCTACGAGCAGTACTTC. Its translation is CASSASTSATYEQYF.

Only a few counts were recorded for this clone. The rearrangement joins TRBV9 to TRBJ2-7, with 12 nucleotides matching TRBD1. Germline V gene data show CDR1 as SGDLS and CDR2 as YYNGEE. Losses at the gene ends were 3 bases for V and 4 bases for J; bases not matched to a gene: 2. The CDR3 loop spans 14 amino acids. CDR3 DNA: TGTGCCAGCAGCGAGGGACAGGGGGCATACGAGCAGTACTTC. Amino acid sequence: CASSEGQGAYEQYF.

The chain combines TRBV21-1 with TRBJ1-2; TRBD1 is the table's D call and was not checked against the DNA. TRBV21-1 is assigned pseudogene status. There are 14 residues in the CDR3. The chain's CDR3 is CASSITQGVYGYTF. The DNA for the CDR3 is TGTGCCAGCAGCATTACCCAGGGGGTTTATGGCTACACCTTC.

This rearrangement joins TRBV7-9 to TRBJ1-2, with a tentative D call TRBD1 (6 bases). Germline assignment: CDR1 SEHNR and CDR2 FQNEAQ (reference sequence). The CDR3 length is 15 residues. V was pared by 5 bases and J by 4 bases, with 17 bases between. The CDR3 loop is CASSPWDTRFYGYTF. CDR3 sequence (DNA): TGTGCCAGCAGCCCGTGGGACACCAGATTCTATGGCTACACCTTC.

This clone showed up just a few times. The rearrangement uses TRBV5-1 and TRBJ2-2, with D perhaps TRBD2 (5 bases). Germline-derived CDR1 and CDR2 are SGHRS and YFSETQ. Trimming shortened V by 1 base and J by 3 bases, and 10 bases separated the two germline ends. The CDR3 sequence is 15 residues long. The CDR3 DNA is TGCGCCAGCAGCTTGCCTAGCCCAGACACCGGGGAGCTGTTTTTT. Protein sequence: CASSLPSPDTGELFF.

There are a few counts of this clone. The rearrangement joins TRBV2 to TRBJ2-4, with 9 bases fitting TRBD1. The length of the CDR3 is 16 residues. Germline CDR1 SNHLY, CDR2 FYNNEI. J was trimmed by 7 bases and V by 4 bases; bases with no gene match: 11. In DNA, the CDR3 is TGTGCCAGCAGTGTCAAACCCGGGACAGGGTTCAACATTCAGTACTTC. This codes for CASSVKPGTGFNIQYF.

V is TRBV9 and J is TRBJ1-1, with TRBD1 identical over 10 bases. In germline, CDR1 is SGDLS, CDR2 YYNGEE. With V trimmed by 4 bases and J by 7 bases, 4 bases remained unmatched. This CDR3 has 13 residues. DNA for the CDR3: TGTGCCAGCAGCTCGGGACAGGGGCTTGAAGCTTTCTTT. The encoded protein is CASSSGQGLEAFF.

The table lists this clone with a few counts. V usage is TRBV6-5 and J usage is TRBJ2-5; 10 positions agree with TRBD1. The CDR3 extends over 15 amino acids. The germline V gene has CDR1 MNHEY and CDR2 SVGAGI. V was pared by 7 bases and J by 5 bases, with 10 bases of the junction left unmatched. CDR3 loop: CASTYGRQGAETQYF. DNA for the CDR3: TGTGCCAGCACCTACGGGAGACAGGGGGCCGAGACCCAGTACTTC.

This clone turned up a few times. The J gene is TRBJ2-3, the V gene TRBV29-1; TRBD2 might be the D (6 bases). Between the trimmed V and J ends, which lost 3 bases and 2 bases, there was a span of 15 bases. CDR1 and CDR2 from the germline V gene are SQVTM and ANQGSEA. The CDR3 has 15 residues. The CDR3 DNA reads TGCAGCGTTGAGATAGCGGATCCCCCCACAGATACGCAGTATTTT. The encoded protein is CSVEIADPPTDTQYF.

This clone was recorded a few times. This sequence joins TRBV7-9 and TRBJ1-1, with D perhaps matching TRBD1 (6 bases). There are 15 residues in the CDR3. Per germline, CDR1 SEHNR and CDR2 FQNEAQ (reference sequence). The V and J ends lost 3 bases and 4 bases respectively, with 15 bases between them. CDR3 sequence (DNA): TGTGCCAGCAGCTTTATGGCAGGGGTCGGCACTGAAGCTTTCTTT. It encodes CASSFMAGVGTEAFF.

The chain uses TRBV6-6 and TRBJ2-5; 9 bases are shared with TRBD2. Germline assignment: CDR1 MNHNY and CDR2 SVGAGI (reference sequence). V gave up 4 bases and J gave up 5 bases; unmatched junction bases: 8. The CDR3 has 15 residues. In DNA, the CDR3 is TGTGCCAGCAGTTCCCCCCTAGCGGGAAGGGAGACCCAGTACTTC. Encoded protein: CASSSPLAGRETQYF.

Only a few counts were recorded for this clone. V is TRBV5-6 and J is TRBJ2-7, with 8 bases lining up with TRBD1. The CDR3 is 12 residues long. Germline CDR1 SGHDT, CDR2 YYEEEE. The V gene end was trimmed by 2 bases and the J gene end by 6 bases; junction bases not matched to a gene: 1. This CDR3 is CASSFTGGEQYF. DNA of the CDR3: TGTGCCAGCAGCTTCACAGGGGGCGAGCAGTACTTC.

CDR3 loop: CASTLRGGNYGYTF. As DNA, the CDR3 is TGTGCCAGCACCCTTCGGGGAGGAAACTATGGCTACACCTTC. This sequence joins TRBV2 and TRBJ1-2; D not certain. Between the trimmed V and J ends, which lost 7 bases and 2 bases, there was a span of 14 bases. The germline CDR1 and CDR2 sequences are SNHLY and FYNNEI. The CDR3 has 14 residues.

This clone was counted only a few times. The chain employs TRBV9 and TRBJ2-3; 12 nucleotides align to TRBD2. The length of the CDR3 is 18 residues. Germline trimming cut 1 base from V and 1 base from J; bases unmatched to any gene: 7. The germline V gene encodes CDR1 SGDLS and CDR2 YYNGEE. The CDR3 region is CASSVRTSGTGRTDTQYF. In DNA form, the CDR3 reads TGTGCCAGCAGCGTACGGACTAGCGGGACCGGACGCACAGATACGCAGTATTTT.

A few counts support this clone. This chain's CDR3 is CASRPGQGKGYTF. The CDR3 nucleotides read TGTGCCAGCAGACCTGGACAGGGTAAGGGCTACACCTTC. The genes are TRBV5-4 and TRBJ1-2; 8 nucleotides agree with TRBD1. CDR3 length: 13 residues. Germline lookup yields CDR1 SGHNT and CDR2 YYREEE (reference sequence). J gave up 8 bases and V 5 bases, and 8 bases lay outside the gene matches.

The gene calls are TRBV30 and TRBJ1-1; tentatively, D is TRBD1 (6 bases). Looked up from germline, CDR1 is GTSNPN and CDR2 is SVGIG (reference sequence). V lost 0 bases and J lost 4, with 15 bases in between. This CDR3 is built from 15 residues. The CDR3 here is CAWSVGQSMGTEAFF. CDR3 coding DNA: TGTGCCTGGAGTGTAGGACAGAGCATGGGCACTGAAGCTTTCTTT. The complete variable domain, with remaining parts taken from reference TRBV30 and TRBJ1-1, reads SQTIHQWPATLVQPVGSPLSLECTVEGTSNPNLYWYRQAAGRGLQLLFYSVGIGQISSEVPQNLSASRPQDRQFILSSKKLLLSDSGFYLCAWSVGQSMGTEAFFGQGTRLTVV.

The V call is TRBV30, the J call TRBJ2-5, with D perhaps TRBD2 (5 bases). The CDR3 runs 15 residues. V shed 0 bases and J shed 2 bases, with 13 bases lying between them. CDR1 GTSNPN and CDR2 SVGIG come from the germline V gene (reference sequence). The CDR3 loop reads CAWSVGEKGQETQYF. The CDR3 DNA sequence: TGTGCCTGGAGTGTCGGGGAAAAGGGACAAGAGACCCAGTACTTC. Supplemented by reference TRBV30 and TRBJ2-5, the full variable domain reads SQTIHQWPATLVQPVGSPLSLECTVEGTSNPNLYWYRQAAGRGLQLLFYSVGIGQISSEVPQNLSASRPQDRQFILSSKKLLLSDSGFYLCAWSVGEKGQETQYFGPGTRLLVL.

Details on this clone: One end of the junction fails to match germline, which may point to a read error. The chain employs TRBV30 and TRBJ2-5; D ambiguous. Germline assignment: CDR1 GTSNPN and CDR2 SVGIG (reference sequence). CDR3 length equals 13 residues. The CDR3 DNA reads TGTGCCTGGAGTAGTAGCTCCCAAAAGACCCAGTACTTC. Protein: CAWSSSSQKTQYF.

A few counts support this clone. CDR3 in amino acids: CASSQDWSSYNEQFF. CDR3 sequence (DNA): TGCGCCAGCAGCCAAGATTGGAGCTCCTACAATGAGCAGTTCTTC. This rearrangement joins TRBV4-1 to TRBJ2-1, with D unclear. V was trimmed by 0 bases and J by 0 bases, leaving 6 bases between them. CDR3 length: 15 residues. Germline assignment: CDR1 MGHRA and CDR2 YSYEKL.